These T cell receptor beta chains were read from a single sample in a study of cytomegalovirus exposure and HLA in healthy donors. The table came from immunoSEQ multiplex PCR; TCRdb's copy has only in-frame clones and leaves some out. The data show 85,000 to 120,000 clones, with around three quarters seen just once and approximately 0.8% held by the top ten. Sequenced sample: PBMCs. The receptors derive from a boy younger than 18 in good health and CMV-seronegative. Each CDR3 is given with its conserved first and last residue. D genes are given only for firm matches. Part of the rows lack a size; the others show once, few, many or a class for expanded clones.

CDR3 | DNA | V | D | J | size
CASSLWGPGASPIYGYTF | TGTGCCAGCAGCTTATGGGGCCCAGGGGCCTCTCCGATCTATGGCTACACCTTC | TRBV7-9 | - | TRBJ1-2 | once
CASSLASGVGLEQYF | TGTGCCAGCAGTTTGGCTAGCGGGGTCGGGCTCGAGCAGTACTTC | TRBV28 | TRBD2 | TRBJ2-7 | -
CASSYSLGEVRGYTF | TGTGCCAGCAGTTACTCTCTGGGAGAGGTCCGTGGCTACACCTTC | TRBV6-5 | - | TRBJ1-2 | once
CASSSRTNSGNTIYF | TGTGCCAGCAGTTCTCGGACAAACTCTGGAAACACCATATATTTT | TRBV6-1 | - | TRBJ1-3 | few
CASSDSTSGSTDTQYF | TGTGCCAGCAGTGACAGTACTAGCGGTTCCACAGATACGCAGTATTTT | TRBV6-4 | TRBD2 | TRBJ2-3 | -
CASSSRLAVRMETQYF | TGCGCCAGCAGCTCGAGACTAGCGGTTAGGATGGAGACCCAGTACTTC | TRBV5-1 | TRBD2 | TRBJ2-5 | few
CASSHLSSSYNEQFF | TGTGCCAGCAGCCATCTTAGTAGCTCCTACAATGAGCAGTTCTTC | TRBV14 | - | TRBJ2-1 | -
CASSPRTAYEQYF | TGTGCCAGCAGCCCCCGGACAGCCTACGAGCAGTACTTC | TRBV9 | - | TRBJ2-7 | -
CASGFSGWEDTQYF | TGTGCTAGTGGTTTTAGCGGGTGGGAAGATACGCAGTATTTT | TRBV12-5 | TRBD2 | TRBJ2-3 | -
CASTASSFQETQYF | TGTGCCAGCACCGCCTCTAGTTTCCAAGAGACCCAGTACTTC | TRBV6-7 | - | TRBJ2-5 | -
CASSLELALYSYEQYF | TGTGCCAGCAGCTTAGAATTAGCGTTATACTCCTACGAGCAGTACTTC | TRBV7-8 | - | TRBJ2-7 | -